This TCR beta chain is from a study of cytomegalovirus exposure and HLA in healthy donors. PCR was performed using 60 Vbeta and 13 Jbeta primers. Some clones are missing from TCRdb's copy, which holds only in-frame ones; the method was immunoSEQ multiplex PCR. The sample shows about 110,000 clones, approximately 80% of them seen only once. The germline V gene has CDR1 SGHRS and CDR2 YFSETQ. V was trimmed by 0 bases and J by 0 bases, leaving 6 bases between them. CDR3 length: 14 residues. This TCR came from a woman in her 30s in good health and CMV-seronegative. Sequencing was done on a sample of PBMCs. V is TRBV5-1 and J is TRBJ1-2; D is uncertain. The CDR3 region is CASSLANSNYGYTF. The CDR3 nucleotides read TGCGCCAGCAGCTTGGCCAACTCTAACTATGGCTACACCTTC.